This TCR beta chain was observed in a study of Tregs in tolerant kidney transplant recipients. Sequencing was performed with immunoSEQ multiplex PCR; in TCRdb, only in-frame clones are kept and a portion is missing. The sample lists 90,000 to 150,000 clones, 92% seen once, with less than 0.7% in the top ten. V gave up 2 bases and J gave up 8 bases, with 9 bases separating them. CDR1 is DFQATT, CDR2 SNEGSKA, per germline (reference sequence). The CDR3 loop spans 11 amino acids. The source is a human donor in good health. Sequencing input: CD4+ T cells from blood. V and J are TRBV20-1 and TRBJ1-1; D perhaps matches TRBD1 (6 bases). The CDR3 is CSARSDREAFF. In DNA form, the CDR3 reads TGCAGTGCTAGAAGCGACAGGGAAGCTTTCTTT.